Below are 19 T cell receptor beta chains sequenced from a single sample in a study of T cell repertoires in cytomegalovirus infection (dated by TCRdb to about 2019). Sequencing instrument: Illumina HiSeq 1500. TCRdb reanalyzed the raw reads on its own, using fastp at Q25 for trimming and MiXCR for clone calling, and kept in-frame beta chains. Rows merge per CDR3 protein into single entries with the most common DNA and genes. Across this sample there are some 240,000 distinct CDR3 sequences, with about 17% seen only once. The top ten hold about half of the sample. Material: CD8+ T cells from PBMCs. The receptors come from a human donor in good health (CMV status not recorded). Some clones in this sample may be carry-over from other donors' samples.

The chain combines TRBV28 with TRBJ1-6; 7 nucleotides align to TRBD1. The junction had 5 bases not matched to a gene; V was cut back by 2 bases and J by 4 bases. Germline CDR1 MDHEN, CDR2 SYDVKM. This CDR3 comprises 16 residues. CDR3 sequence reads: CASSLLAGQYNSPLHF. The DNA for the CDR3 is TGTGCCAGCAGTTTACTCGCGGGACAGTATAATTCACCCCTCCACTTT. The full variable domain, its missing parts supplied by reference TRBV28 and TRBJ1-6, is DVKVTQSSRYLVKRTGEKVFLECVQDMDHENMFWYRQDPGLGLRLIYFSYDVKMKEKGDIPEGYSVSREKKERFSLILESASTNQTSMYLCASSLLAGQYNSPLHFGNGTRLTVT.

V gene TRBV11-2 combines with J gene TRBJ1-3, with D unresolved. Deletions cut 3 bases from V and 1 base from J, with 10 bases between. The CDR3 runs to 15 residues. Germline V CDR1 and CDR2: SGHAT, FQNNGV. The CDR3 nucleotides are TGTGCCAGCAGCTTCGACCGGACTTCTGGAAACACCATATATTTT. This encodes CASSFDRTSGNTIYF.

As concerns this clonotype: This may be a read error: a much more frequent sequence differs by one nucleotide. The chain recombines TRBV19 with TRBJ1-5; no definite D call. Germline V lookup: CDR1 LNHDA, CDR2 SQIVND (reference sequence). This CDR3 is built from 14 residues. CDR3 protein: CASRIDGSNQPQHF. The DNA for the CDR3 is TGTGCCAGTAGAATAGACGGGAGCAATCAGCCCCAGCATTTT. Full variable domain (remainder filled in from reference TRBV19 and TRBJ1-5): DGGITQSPKYLFRKEGQNVTLSCEQNLNHDAMYWYRQDPGQGLRLIYYSQIVNDFQKGDIAEGYSVSREKKESFPLTVTSAQKNPTAFYLCASRIDGSNQPQHFGDGTRLSIL.

This sequence joins TRBV7-4 and TRBJ1-2; D may be TRBD1 (5 bases). The CDR3 loop spans 17 amino acids. The V and J ends lost 0 bases and 3 bases respectively, with 17 bases between them. Per the germline V gene, CDR1 is SGHVT and CDR2 is SQSDAQ. CDR3 coding DNA: TGTGCCAGCAGCTTAGCGGGGACGACCGAAGCGTACTATGGCTACACCTTC. This gives the protein CASSLAGTTEAYYGYTF.

V and J are TRBV7-6 and TRBJ1-1, with a possible D match to TRBD1 (5 bases). The V gene lost 5 bases and the J gene lost 3 bases, with 10 bases spanning the gap. Germline CDR1 and CDR2: SGHVS and FNYEAQ. The CDR3 spans 13 residues. CDR3 sequence: CASSNGGDTEAFF. CDR3 nucleotide sequence: TGTGCCAGCAGCAACGGGGGTGACACTGAAGCTTTCTTT.

The chain employs TRBV14 and TRBJ2-7, with TRBD1 identical over 11 bases. Germline loops: CDR1 SGHDN, CDR2 FVKESK. The CDR3 has 16 amino acids. With V trimmed by 2 bases and J by 5 bases, 8 bases remained unmatched. The CDR3 DNA is TGTGCCAGCAGCCAAAGGACAGGGGGCATTTTGGACGAGCAGTACTTC. It yields the protein CASSQRTGGILDEQYF. The complete variable domain, with remaining parts taken from reference TRBV14 and TRBJ2-7, reads EAGVTQFPSHSVIEKGQTVTLRCDPISGHDNLYWYRRVMGKEIKFLLHFVKESKQDESGMPNNRFLAERTGGTYSTLKVQPAELEDSGVYFCASSQRTGGILDEQYFGPGTRLTVT.

For this clonotype: Being one base from a much bigger clone, this may be a read error. The chain has TRBV6-8 and TRBJ1-2; no firm D call. Germline-derived CDR1 and CDR2 are MNHGY and SAAAGT. There are 15 residues in the CDR3. The CDR3 loop reads CASSSAPEAGYGNTF. CDR3 in DNA: TGTGCCAGCAGCTCGGCCCCCGAGGCGGGCTATGGCAACACCTTC.

This clonotype was seen at least ten times. The rearrangement joins TRBV7-2 to TRBJ2-7, with 7 bases aligning to TRBD1. V trimming: 0 bases; J trimming: 2 bases; junction bases outside the gene matches: 1. Per the germline V gene, CDR1 is SGHTA and CDR2 is FQGNSA. The CDR3 loop spans 14 amino acids. DNA for the CDR3: TGTGCCAGCAGCTTAGCAGGGGGCCCCTACGAGCAGTACTTC. It specifies CASSLAGGPYEQYF. Variable domain in full (rest from reference TRBV7-2 and TRBJ2-7): GAGVSQSPSNKVTEKGKDVELRCDPISGHTALYWYRQSLGQGLEFLIYFQGNSAPDKSGLPSDRFSAERTGGSVSTLTIQRTQQEDSAVYLCASSLAGGPYEQYFGPGTRLTVT.

This clonotype turned up a few times. This chain joins TRBV7-9 and TRBJ1-5, with unresolved D. Looked up from germline, CDR1 is SEHNR and CDR2 is FQNEAQ (reference sequence). V lost 4 bases, J lost 0 bases, and 7 bases lay in between. The CDR3 runs 14 residues. The CDR3 DNA is TGTGCCAGCAGCTCGCCCGATAGCAATCAGCCCCAGCATTTT. It specifies CASSSPDSNQPQHF.

The chain joins TRBV6-6 to TRBJ2-4, with 11 bases identical to TRBD2. V shed 1 base and J 0 bases; nucleotides not matched to a gene: 5. The CDR3 is made up of 18 amino acids. CDR1 and CDR2 (germline): MNHNY, SVGAGI (reference sequence). This chain's CDR3 is CASSYFLAGGLAKNIQYF. In nucleotides, the CDR3 is TGTGCCAGCAGTTACTTCCTAGCGGGGGGTCTAGCCAAAAACATTCAGTACTTC.

A few counts support this clonotype. V and J are TRBV11-2 and TRBJ2-1, with a possible D match to TRBD2 (6 bases). Germline V CDR1 and CDR2: SGHAT, FQNNGV. V lost 3 bases and J lost 0, with 15 bases in between. The CDR3 sequence is 17 residues long. DNA of the CDR3: TGTGCCAGCAGCTTCCACCCACGGCGGGGCTCCTACAATGAGCAGTTCTTC. It translates to CASSFHPRRGSYNEQFF.

The chain links TRBV5-5 to TRBJ2-2; no firm D call. CDR1 and CDR2 from the germline V gene are SGHKS and YYEKEE (reference sequence). With 0 bases removed from V and 7 bases from J, the gap between germline ends came to 10 bases. This CDR3 is built from 14 residues. CDR3 DNA: TGTGCCAGCAGCTTGGATACCGGGTTCGGGGAGCTGTTTTTT. It is translated as CASSLDTGFGELFF.

The rearrangement links TRBV11-3 to TRBJ2-1; perhaps D is TRBD1 or TRBD2 (5 bases each). This CDR3 region has 15 residues. Germline CDR1 is SGHNT and CDR2 is YENEEA. Trimming stripped 5 bases from V and 3 bases from J, with 14 bases between. CDR3 DNA sequence: TGTGCCAGCAGCAGCCGGGACGGGTACTACAATGAGCAGTTCTTC. It codes for CASSSRDGYYNEQFF.

This clonotype was picked up a small number of times. The chain recombines TRBV2 with TRBJ2-7; TRBD2 matches at 7 bases. The CDR3 loop spans 14 amino acids. Germline trimming cut 6 bases from V and 5 bases from J; bases unmatched to any gene: 10. Germline V gives CDR1 SNHLY, CDR2 FYNNEI. This chain's CDR3 is CASRPGLRDDEQYF. The CDR3 DNA is TGTGCCAGCAGACCGGGACTAAGGGACGACGAGCAGTACTTC.

There are many counts of this clonotype. The chain recombines TRBV7-2 with TRBJ2-2; unclear D gene. Trimming removed 1 base from V and 0 bases from J, with 15 bases in between. This CDR3 is built from 18 residues. From germline, CDR1 is SGHTA and CDR2 FQGNSA. The CDR3 coding sequence is TGTGCCAGCAGCTTAGTACCGCCGCGACAAACGAACACCGGGGAGCTGTTTTTT. The encoded protein is CASSLVPPRQTNTGELFF.

There are many counts of this clonotype. V gene TRBV7-6 combines with J gene TRBJ2-1; D uncertain. Germline V gene data show CDR1 as SGHVS and CDR2 as FNYEAQ. The CDR3 spans 13 residues. Deletions cut 5 bases from V and 5 bases from J, with 10 bases between. The CDR3 spells CASSQPTDNEQFF. The CDR3 DNA reads as TGTGCCAGCAGCCAACCTACCGACAATGAGCAGTTCTTC.

The genes are TRBV28 and TRBJ1-5, with 7 bases matching TRBD1. The CDR3 has 14 amino acids. From germline, CDR1 is MDHEN and CDR2 SYDVKM. The V segment lost 6 bases and the J segment 4 bases; nucleotides outside the gene matches: 6. CDR3 DNA: TGTGCCAGCAGGGCGGGACAGTTAAATCAGCCCCAGCATTTT. Amino acid sequence: CASRAGQLNQPQHF.

The genes are TRBV15 and TRBJ2-3; perhaps TRBD1 as D (6 bases). Germline loops: CDR1 LNHNV, CDR2 YYDKDF (reference sequence). The CDR3 is 18 residues long. V was pared by 0 bases and J by 3 bases, with 19 bases between. The CDR3 here is CATSRDLGLRGITDTQYF. CDR3 sequence (DNA): TGTGCCACCAGCAGAGATCTGGGGTTGAGGGGGATTACAGATACGCAGTATTTT.

The chain has TRBV29-1 and TRBJ2-3, with 10 bases identical to TRBD2. J lost 1 base, V lost 6 bases, and 10 bases had no gene match. Germline lookup yields CDR1 SQVTM and CDR2 ANQGSEA. The CDR3 has 16 amino acids. The CDR3 loop is CSVSGGANSGTDTQYF. CDR3 DNA sequence: TGCAGCGTCAGCGGGGGGGCCAATTCAGGCACAGATACGCAGTATTTT.